What follows describes a single T cell receptor beta chain. The sequenced template was cDNA made from the entire isolated RNA. Sequencing was performed with immunoSEQ multiplex PCR; in TCRdb, only in-frame clones are kept and a portion is missing. The sample has 900,000 or so clones, about a sixth seen once. Trimming pared 2 bases from V and 3 bases from J, leaving 15 bases between. CDR3 size: 16 residues. Germline-derived CDR1 and CDR2 are MDHEN and SYDVKM. This record belongs to a study of beta chain features in type 1 diabetes. The V gene is TRBV28, the J gene TRBJ2-3; D may be TRBD2 (6 bases). The sequenced sample consisted of naive CD4+ T cells from blood. This clonotype was obtained from a woman under 30 in good health. The CDR3 DNA is TGTGCCAGCAGTTTAGAGGCTAGCGTGGTGACAGATACGCAGTATTTT. Amino acid sequence: CASSLEASVVTDTQYF.